These T cell receptor beta chains were read from a single sample in a study of blood T cell repertoires in COVID-19. Assay: immunoSEQ multiplex PCR; the TCRdb copy retains only in-frame clones and omits some. The sample includes around 700,000 clones, about 90% of them seen just once. Sequencing was performed on peripheral blood. These receptors were taken from a woman aged 18-29 years with acute or convalescent COVID-19. CDR3s include the opening cysteine and the closing phenylalanine or tryptophan. A D gene is named only where the DNA matches it firmly. Rows may omit the clone size; those that give it use once, few, many or a size class.

v_gene: TRBV15
d_gene: NA
abundance: NA
j_gene: TRBJ2-1
CDR3aa: CATSRVSGGTGDEQFF
CDR3nt: TGTGCCACCAGCAGAGTAAGCGGGGGGACAGGCGATGAGCAGTTCTTC

v_gene: TRBV5-1
d_gene: NA
abundance: NA
j_gene: TRBJ1-4
CDR3aa: CASSLSTEVNEKLFF
CDR3nt: TGCGCCAGCAGCTTGTCGACAGAGGTTAATGAAAAACTGTTTTTT

v_gene: TRBV3-1/TRBV3-2
d_gene: NA
abundance: NA
j_gene: TRBJ1-2
CDR3aa: CASSQGQGANYGYTF
CDR3nt: TGTGCCAGCAGCCAAGGGCAGGGTGCTAACTATGGCTACACCTTC

v_gene: TRBV27
d_gene: NA
abundance: NA
j_gene: TRBJ1-6
CDR3aa: CASSGRDKYNSPLHF
CDR3nt: TGTGCCAGCAGTGGAAGGGACAAATATAATTCACCCCTCCACTTT

v_gene: TRBV13
d_gene: NA
abundance: NA
j_gene: TRBJ2-3
CDR3aa: CASSLQGQGADTQYF
CDR3nt: TGTGCCAGCAGCTTACAGGGGCAGGGTGCAGATACGCAGTATTTT

v_gene: TRBV10-2
d_gene: NA
abundance: NA
j_gene: TRBJ1-2
CDR3aa: CASSEGGNYGYTF
CDR3nt: TGCGCCAGCAGTGAAGGCGGTAACTATGGCTACACCTTC

v_gene: TRBV3-1/TRBV3-2
d_gene: TRBD1
abundance: NA
j_gene: TRBJ2-7
CDR3aa: CAERGGRSSYEQYF
CDR3nt: TGTGCCGAACGAGGGGGCAGGAGCTCCTACGAGCAGTACTTC

v_gene: TRBV7-9
d_gene: NA
abundance: NA
j_gene: TRBJ1-4
CDR3aa: CASSLVRGNEKLFF
CDR3nt: TGTGCCAGCAGCCTCGTAAGGGGTAATGAAAAACTGTTTTTT

v_gene: TRBV7-2
d_gene: NA
abundance: NA
j_gene: TRBJ2-3
CDR3aa: CASSLEARAADTQYF
CDR3nt: TGTGCCAGCAGCTTAGAGGCCAGGGCAGCAGATACGCAGTATTTT

v_gene: TRBV18
d_gene: NA
abundance: once
j_gene: TRBJ2-2
CDR3aa: CASSPGQNTGELFF
CDR3nt: TGTGCCAGCTCACCGGGCCAGAACACCGGGGAGCTGTTTTTT

v_gene: TRBV11-3
d_gene: TRBD1
abundance: NA
j_gene: TRBJ1-2
CDR3aa: CASSSPGTVGGYTF
CDR3nt: TGTGCCAGCAGCTCACCGGGGACAGTCGGCGGCTACACCTTC

v_gene: TRBV18
d_gene: NA
abundance: NA
j_gene: TRBJ2-5
CDR3aa: CASSMDTQETQYF
CDR3nt: TGTGCCAGCTCGATGGACACCCAAGAGACCCAGTACTTC

v_gene: TRBV5-1
d_gene: NA
abundance: NA
j_gene: TRBJ1-1
CDR3aa: CASSGGPTEAFF
CDR3nt: TGCGCCAGCAGTGGCGGTCCCACTGAAGCTTTCTTT

v_gene: TRBV27
d_gene: NA
abundance: once
j_gene: TRBJ1-5
CDR3aa: CASSSSRANQPQHF
CDR3nt: TGTGCCAGCAGTTCATCCAGGGCCAATCAGCCCCAGCATTTT

v_gene: TRBV28
d_gene: TRBD2
abundance: NA
j_gene: TRBJ2-7
CDR3aa: CASRIAGAYEQYF
CDR3nt: TGTGCCAGCAGGATAGCGGGAGCCTACGAGCAGTACTTC

v_gene: TRBV2
d_gene: NA
abundance: NA
j_gene: TRBJ2-1
CDR3aa: CATQPRAYNEQFF
CDR3nt: TGTGCCACCCAACCCAGGGCCTACAATGAGCAGTTCTTC

v_gene: TRBV7-9
d_gene: TRBD1
abundance: NA
j_gene: TRBJ2-1
CDR3aa: CASSLPGQSYNEQFF
CDR3nt: TGTGCCAGCAGCTTACCGGGACAGTCCTACAATGAGCAGTTCTTC

v_gene: TRBV5-1
d_gene: TRBD1
abundance: NA
j_gene: TRBJ1-5
CDR3aa: CASSPGQGGNQPQHF
CDR3nt: TGCGCCAGCAGTCCCGGACAGGGTGGAAATCAGCCCCAGCATTTT

v_gene: TRBV5-1
d_gene: NA
abundance: NA
j_gene: TRBJ1-4
CDR3aa: CASSRDTQGNEKLFF
CDR3nt: TGCGCCAGCAGCCGGGATACACAGGGTAATGAAAAACTGTTTTTT

v_gene: TRBV30
d_gene: NA
abundance: NA
j_gene: TRBJ1-5
CDR3aa: CAWSVPGVRNQPQHF
CDR3nt: TGTGCCTGGAGTGTTCCAGGTGTGAGAAATCAGCCCCAGCATTTT

v_gene: TRBV30
d_gene: TRBD2
abundance: NA
j_gene: TRBJ2-3
CDR3aa: CAWSGGGGVDTQYF
CDR3nt: TGTGCCTGGAGTGGAGGCGGGGGGGTTGATACGCAGTATTTT